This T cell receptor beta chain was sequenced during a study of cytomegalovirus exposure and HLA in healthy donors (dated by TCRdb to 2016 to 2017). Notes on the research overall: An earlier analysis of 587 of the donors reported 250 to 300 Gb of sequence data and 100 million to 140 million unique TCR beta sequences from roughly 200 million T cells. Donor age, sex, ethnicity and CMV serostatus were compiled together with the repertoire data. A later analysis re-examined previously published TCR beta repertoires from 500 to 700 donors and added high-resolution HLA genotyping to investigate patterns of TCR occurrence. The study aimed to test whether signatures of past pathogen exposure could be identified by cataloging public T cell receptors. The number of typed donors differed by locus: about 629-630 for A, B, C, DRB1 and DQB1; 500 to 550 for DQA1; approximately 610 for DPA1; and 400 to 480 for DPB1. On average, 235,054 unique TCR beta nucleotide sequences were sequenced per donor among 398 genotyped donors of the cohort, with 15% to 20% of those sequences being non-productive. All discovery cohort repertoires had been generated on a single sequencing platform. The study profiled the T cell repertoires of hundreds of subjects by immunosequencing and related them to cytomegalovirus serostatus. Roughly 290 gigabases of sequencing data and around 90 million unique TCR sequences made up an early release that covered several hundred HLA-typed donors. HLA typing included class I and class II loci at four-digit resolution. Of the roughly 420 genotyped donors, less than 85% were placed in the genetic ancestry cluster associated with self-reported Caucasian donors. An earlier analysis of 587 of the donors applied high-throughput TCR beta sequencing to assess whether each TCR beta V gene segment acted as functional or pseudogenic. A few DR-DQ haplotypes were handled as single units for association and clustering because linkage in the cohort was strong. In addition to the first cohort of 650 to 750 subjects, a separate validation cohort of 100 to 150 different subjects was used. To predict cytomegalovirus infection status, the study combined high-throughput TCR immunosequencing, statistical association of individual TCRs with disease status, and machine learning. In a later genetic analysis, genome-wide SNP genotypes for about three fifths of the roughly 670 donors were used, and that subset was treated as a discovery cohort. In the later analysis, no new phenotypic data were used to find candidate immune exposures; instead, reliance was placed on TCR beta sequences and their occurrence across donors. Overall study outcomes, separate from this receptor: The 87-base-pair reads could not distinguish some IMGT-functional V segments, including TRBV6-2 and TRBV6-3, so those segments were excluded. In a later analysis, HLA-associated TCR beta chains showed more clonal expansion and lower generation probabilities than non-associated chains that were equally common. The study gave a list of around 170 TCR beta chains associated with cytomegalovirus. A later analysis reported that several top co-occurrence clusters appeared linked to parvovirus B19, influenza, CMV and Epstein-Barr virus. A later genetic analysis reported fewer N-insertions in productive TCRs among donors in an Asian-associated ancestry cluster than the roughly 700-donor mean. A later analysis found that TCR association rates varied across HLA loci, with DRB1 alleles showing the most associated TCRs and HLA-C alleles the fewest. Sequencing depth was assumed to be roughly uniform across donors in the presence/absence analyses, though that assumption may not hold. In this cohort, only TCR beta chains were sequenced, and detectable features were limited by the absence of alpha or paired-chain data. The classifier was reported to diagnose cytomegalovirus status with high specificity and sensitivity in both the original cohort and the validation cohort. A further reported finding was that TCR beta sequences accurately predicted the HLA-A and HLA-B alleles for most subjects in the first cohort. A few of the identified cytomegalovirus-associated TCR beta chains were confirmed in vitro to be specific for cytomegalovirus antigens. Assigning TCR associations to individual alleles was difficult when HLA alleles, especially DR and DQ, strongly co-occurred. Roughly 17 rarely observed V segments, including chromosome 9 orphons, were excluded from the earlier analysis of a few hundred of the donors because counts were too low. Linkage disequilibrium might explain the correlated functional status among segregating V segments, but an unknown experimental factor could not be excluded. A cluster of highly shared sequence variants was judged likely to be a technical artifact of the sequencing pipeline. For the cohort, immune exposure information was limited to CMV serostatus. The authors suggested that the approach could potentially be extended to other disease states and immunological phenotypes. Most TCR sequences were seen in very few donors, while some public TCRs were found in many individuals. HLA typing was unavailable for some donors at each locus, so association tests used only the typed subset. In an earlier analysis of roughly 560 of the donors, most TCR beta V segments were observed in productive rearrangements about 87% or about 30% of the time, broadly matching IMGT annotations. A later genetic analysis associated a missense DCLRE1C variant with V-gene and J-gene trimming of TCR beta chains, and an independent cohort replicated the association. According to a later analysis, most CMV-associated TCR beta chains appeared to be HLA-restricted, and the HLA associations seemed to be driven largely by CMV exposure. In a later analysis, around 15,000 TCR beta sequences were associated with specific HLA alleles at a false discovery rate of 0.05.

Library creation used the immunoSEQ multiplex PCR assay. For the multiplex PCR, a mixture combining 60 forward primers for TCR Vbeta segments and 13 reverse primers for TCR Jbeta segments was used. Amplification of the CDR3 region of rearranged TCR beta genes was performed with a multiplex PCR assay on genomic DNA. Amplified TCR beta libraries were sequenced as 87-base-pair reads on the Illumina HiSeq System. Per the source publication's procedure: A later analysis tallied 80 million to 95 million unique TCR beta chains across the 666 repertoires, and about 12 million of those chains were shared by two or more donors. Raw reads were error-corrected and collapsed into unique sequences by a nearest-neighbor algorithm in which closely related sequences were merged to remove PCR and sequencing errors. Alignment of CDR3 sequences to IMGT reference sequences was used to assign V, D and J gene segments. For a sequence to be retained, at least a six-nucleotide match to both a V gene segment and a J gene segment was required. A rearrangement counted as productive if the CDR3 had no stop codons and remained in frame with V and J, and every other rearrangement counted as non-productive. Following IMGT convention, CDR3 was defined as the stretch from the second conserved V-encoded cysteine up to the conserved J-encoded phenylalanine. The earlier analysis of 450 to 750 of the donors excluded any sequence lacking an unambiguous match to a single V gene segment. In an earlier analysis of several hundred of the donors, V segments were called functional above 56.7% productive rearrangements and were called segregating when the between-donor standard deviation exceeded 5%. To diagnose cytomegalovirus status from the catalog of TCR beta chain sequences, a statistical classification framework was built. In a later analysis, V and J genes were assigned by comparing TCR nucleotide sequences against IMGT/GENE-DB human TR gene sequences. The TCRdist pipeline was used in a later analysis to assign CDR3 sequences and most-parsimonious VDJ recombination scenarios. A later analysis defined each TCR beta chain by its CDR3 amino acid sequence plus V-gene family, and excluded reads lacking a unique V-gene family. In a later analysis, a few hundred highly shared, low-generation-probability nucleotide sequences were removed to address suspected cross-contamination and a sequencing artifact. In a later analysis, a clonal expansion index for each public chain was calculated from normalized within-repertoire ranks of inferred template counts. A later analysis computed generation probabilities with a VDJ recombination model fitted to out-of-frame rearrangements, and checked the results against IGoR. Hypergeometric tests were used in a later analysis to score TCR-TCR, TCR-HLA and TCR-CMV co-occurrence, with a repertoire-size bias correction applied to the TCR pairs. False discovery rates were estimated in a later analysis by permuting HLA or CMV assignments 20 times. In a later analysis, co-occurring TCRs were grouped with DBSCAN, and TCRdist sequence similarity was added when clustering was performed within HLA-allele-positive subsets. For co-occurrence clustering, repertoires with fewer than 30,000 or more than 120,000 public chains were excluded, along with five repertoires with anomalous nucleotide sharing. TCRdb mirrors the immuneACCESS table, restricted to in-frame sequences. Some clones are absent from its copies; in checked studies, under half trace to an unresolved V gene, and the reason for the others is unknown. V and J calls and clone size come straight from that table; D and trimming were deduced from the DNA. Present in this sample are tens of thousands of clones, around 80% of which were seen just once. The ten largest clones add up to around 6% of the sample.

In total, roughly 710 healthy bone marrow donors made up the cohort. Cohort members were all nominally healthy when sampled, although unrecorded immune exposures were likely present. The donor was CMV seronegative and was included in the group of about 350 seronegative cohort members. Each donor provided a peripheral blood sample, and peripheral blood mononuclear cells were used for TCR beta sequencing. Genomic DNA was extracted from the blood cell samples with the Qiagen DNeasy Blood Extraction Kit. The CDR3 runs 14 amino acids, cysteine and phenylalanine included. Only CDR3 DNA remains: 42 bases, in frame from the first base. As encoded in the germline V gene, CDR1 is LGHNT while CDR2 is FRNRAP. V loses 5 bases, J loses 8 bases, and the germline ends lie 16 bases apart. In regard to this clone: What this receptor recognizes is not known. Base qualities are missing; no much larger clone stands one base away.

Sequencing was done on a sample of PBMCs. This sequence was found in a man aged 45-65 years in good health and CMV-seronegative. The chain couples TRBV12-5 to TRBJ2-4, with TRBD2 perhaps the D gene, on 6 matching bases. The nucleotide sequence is TGTGCTAGTGGTCCCGGGGGAGGTGTAGACATTCAGTACTTC. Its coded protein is CASGPGGGVDIQYF.